This TCR beta chain was sequenced in a study of blood T cell repertoires in COVID-19. Study overall: COVID-19 samples, acute and convalescent, were from the United States, Italy and Spain.

Sequenced by immunoSEQ multiplex PCR; TCRdb stores in-frame clones only, minus some. The sample records 360,000 or so clones, roughly 86% being singletons. CDR1 is KGHDR and CDR2 is SFDVKD in the germline V gene. This CDR3 is built from 15 residues. V lost 3 bases and J lost 6; bases outside the gene matches: 5. The gene calls are TRBV24-1 and TRBJ2-3, with TRBD2 identical over 10 bases. The sample comprised PBMCs or T cells enriched from blood (not recorded which). This TCR was recovered from a woman in her 30s who had recovered from COVID-19. The CDR3, as DNA: TGTGCCACCAGTGATCCTAGCGGGAGTTGGGATACGCAGTATTTT. Protein product: CATSDPSGSWDTQYF.